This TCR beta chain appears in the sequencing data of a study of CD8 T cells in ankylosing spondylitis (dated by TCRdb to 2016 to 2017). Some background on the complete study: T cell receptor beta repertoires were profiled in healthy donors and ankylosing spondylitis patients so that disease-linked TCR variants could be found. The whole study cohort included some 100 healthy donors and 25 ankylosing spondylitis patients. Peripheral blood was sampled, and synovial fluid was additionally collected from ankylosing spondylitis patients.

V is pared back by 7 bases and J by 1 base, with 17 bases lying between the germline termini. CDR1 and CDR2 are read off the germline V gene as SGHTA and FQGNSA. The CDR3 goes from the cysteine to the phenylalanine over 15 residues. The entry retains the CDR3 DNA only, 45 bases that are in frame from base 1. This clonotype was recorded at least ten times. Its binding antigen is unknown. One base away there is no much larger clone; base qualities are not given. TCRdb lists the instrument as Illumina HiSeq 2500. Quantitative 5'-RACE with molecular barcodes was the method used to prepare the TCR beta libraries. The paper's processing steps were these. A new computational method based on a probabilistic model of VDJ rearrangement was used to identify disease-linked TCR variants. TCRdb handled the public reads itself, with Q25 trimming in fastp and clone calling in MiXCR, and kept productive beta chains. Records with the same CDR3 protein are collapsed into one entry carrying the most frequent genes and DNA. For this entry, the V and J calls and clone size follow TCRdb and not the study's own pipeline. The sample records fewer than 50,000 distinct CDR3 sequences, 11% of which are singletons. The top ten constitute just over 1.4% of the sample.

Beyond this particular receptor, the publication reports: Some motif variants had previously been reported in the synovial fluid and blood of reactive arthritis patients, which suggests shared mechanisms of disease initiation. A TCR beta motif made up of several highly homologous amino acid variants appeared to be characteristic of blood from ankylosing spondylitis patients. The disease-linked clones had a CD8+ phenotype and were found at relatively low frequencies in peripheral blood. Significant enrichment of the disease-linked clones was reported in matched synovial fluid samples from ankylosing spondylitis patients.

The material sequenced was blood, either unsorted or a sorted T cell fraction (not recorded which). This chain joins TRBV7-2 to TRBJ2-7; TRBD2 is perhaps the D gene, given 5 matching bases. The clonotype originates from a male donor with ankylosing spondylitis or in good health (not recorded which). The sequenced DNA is TGTGCCAGCATATTCGGCGGGTCTCCATCCTACGAGCAGTACTTC. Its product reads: CASIFGGSPSYEQYF.